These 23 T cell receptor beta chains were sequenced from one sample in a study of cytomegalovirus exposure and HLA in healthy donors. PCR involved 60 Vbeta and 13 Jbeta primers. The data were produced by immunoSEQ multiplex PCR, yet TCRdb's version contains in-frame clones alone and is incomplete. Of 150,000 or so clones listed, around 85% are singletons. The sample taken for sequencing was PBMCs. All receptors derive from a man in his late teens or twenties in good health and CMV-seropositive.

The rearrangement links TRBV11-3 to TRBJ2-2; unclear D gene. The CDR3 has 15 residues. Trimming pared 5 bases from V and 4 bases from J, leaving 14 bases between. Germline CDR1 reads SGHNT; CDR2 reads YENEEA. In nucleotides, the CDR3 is TGTGCCAGCAGCCCAGCTCGAGGCGGCACCGGGGAGCTGTTTTTT. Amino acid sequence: CASSPARGGTGELFF.

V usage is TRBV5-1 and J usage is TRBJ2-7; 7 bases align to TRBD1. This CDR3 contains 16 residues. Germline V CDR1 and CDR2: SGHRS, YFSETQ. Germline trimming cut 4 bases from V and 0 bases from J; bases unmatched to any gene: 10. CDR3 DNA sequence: TGCGCCAGCAGCCTTCTACCGGGACAGAGCTCCTACGAGCAGTACTTC. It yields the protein CASSLLPGQSSYEQYF.

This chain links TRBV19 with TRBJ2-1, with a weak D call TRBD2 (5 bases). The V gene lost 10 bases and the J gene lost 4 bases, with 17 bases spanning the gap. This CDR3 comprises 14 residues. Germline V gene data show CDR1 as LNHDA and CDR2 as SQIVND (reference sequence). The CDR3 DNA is TGTGCCACCTATCGAGGGAAAGGGTACAATGAGCAGTTCTTC. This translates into CATYRGKGYNEQFF.

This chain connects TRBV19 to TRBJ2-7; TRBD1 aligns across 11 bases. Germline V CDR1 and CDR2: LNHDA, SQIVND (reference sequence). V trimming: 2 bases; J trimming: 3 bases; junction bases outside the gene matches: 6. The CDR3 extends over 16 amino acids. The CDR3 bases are TGTGCCAGTAGTATATCGGGGACAGGGGGGCACTACGAGCAGTACTTC. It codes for CASSISGTGGHYEQYF. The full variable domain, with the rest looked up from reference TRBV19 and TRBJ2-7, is DGGITQSPKYLFRKEGQNVTLSCEQNLNHDAMYWYRQDPGQGLRLIYYSQIVNDFQKGDIAEGYSVSREKKESFPLTVTSAQKNPTAFYLCASSISGTGGHYEQYFGPGTRLTVT.

The CDR3 coding sequence is TGTGCCAGCTCGCCGACAGGGGTTGAGCAGTTCTTC. Encoded protein: CASSPTGVEQFF. The rearrangement uses TRBV18 and TRBJ2-1; 8 bases are shared with TRBD1. The CDR3 runs to 12 residues. J was trimmed by 9 bases and V by 6 bases; bases with no gene match: 4. Germline CDR1 KGHSH, CDR2 LQKENI.

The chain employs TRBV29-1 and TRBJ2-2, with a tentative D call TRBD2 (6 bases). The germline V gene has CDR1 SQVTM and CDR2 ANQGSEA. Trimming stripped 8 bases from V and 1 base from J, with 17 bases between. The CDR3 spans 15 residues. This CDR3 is CSPGGIGLNTGELFF. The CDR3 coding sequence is TGCAGCCCGGGCGGGATCGGGTTGAACACCGGGGAGCTGTTTTTT.

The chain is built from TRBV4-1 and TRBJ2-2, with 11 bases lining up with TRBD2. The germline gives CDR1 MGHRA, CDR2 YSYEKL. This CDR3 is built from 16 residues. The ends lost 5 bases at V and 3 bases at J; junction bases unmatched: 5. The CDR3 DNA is TGCGCCAGCAGCTTTAGCGGGGGGGCTGACACCGGGGAGCTGTTTTTT. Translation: CASSFSGGADTGELFF.

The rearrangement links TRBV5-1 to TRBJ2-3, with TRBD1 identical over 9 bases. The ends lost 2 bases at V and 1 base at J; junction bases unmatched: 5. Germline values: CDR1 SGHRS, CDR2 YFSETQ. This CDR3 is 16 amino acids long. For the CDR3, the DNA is TGCGCCAGCAGCTTCAGGACAGGGGATGGCACAGATACGCAGTATTTT. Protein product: CASSFRTGDGTDTQYF.

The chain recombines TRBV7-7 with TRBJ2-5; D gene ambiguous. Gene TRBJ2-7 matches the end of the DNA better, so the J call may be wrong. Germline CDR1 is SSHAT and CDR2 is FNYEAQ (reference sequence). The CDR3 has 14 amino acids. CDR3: CASSLEMGPYEQYF. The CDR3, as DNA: TGTGCCAGCAGCTTAGAGATGGGCCCCTACGAGCAGTACTTC.

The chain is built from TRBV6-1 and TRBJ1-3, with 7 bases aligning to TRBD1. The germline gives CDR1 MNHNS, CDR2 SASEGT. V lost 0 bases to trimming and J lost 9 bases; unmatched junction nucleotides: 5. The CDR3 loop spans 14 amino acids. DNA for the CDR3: TGTGCCAGCAGTGAAGCGGGGCAGGGGGGCACCATATATTTT. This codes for CASSEAGQGGTIYF.

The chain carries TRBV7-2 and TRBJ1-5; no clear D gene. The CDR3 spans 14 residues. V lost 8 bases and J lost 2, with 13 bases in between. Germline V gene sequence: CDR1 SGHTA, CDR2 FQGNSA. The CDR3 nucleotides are TGTGCCAGCCGCCCCCCGGGAGGCAATCAGCCCCAGCATTTT. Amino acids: CASRPPGGNQPQHF.

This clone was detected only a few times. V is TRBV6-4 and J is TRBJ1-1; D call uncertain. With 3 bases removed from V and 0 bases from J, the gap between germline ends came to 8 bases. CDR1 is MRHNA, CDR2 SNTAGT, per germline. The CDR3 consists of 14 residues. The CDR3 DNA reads TGTGCCAGCAGTGAACAACCCATGAACACTGAAGCTTTCTTT. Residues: CASSEQPMNTEAFF.

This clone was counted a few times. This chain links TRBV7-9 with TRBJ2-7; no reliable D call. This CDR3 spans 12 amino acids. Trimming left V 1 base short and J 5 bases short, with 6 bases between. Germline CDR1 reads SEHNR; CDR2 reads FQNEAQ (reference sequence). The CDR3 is CASSLGLDEQYF. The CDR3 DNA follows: TGTGCCAGCAGCTTAGGACTGGACGAGCAGTACTTC.

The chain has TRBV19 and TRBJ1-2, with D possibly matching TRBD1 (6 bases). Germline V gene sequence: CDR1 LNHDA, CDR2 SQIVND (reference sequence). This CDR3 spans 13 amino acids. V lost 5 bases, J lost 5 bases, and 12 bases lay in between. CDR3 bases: TGTGCCAGTAGTCAACAGGGTAATTATGGCTACACCTTC. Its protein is CASSQQGNYGYTF.

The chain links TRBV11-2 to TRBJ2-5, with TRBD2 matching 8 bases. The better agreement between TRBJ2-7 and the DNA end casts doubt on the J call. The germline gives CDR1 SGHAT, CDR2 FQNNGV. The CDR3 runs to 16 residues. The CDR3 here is CASSPHPSGSPYEQYF. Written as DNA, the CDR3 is TGTGCCAGCAGCCCGCACCCCAGCGGGAGCCCCTACGAGCAGTACTTC.

DNA of the CDR3: TGCGCCAGCAGCCCGTCAGGACAGGGGTATTCACCCCTCCACTTT. This encodes CASSPSGQGYSPLHF. The chain couples TRBV5-1 to TRBJ1-6, with 9 bases fitting TRBD1. The CDR3 has 15 residues. The germline V gene encodes CDR1 SGHRS and CDR2 YFSETQ. V was pared by 4 bases and J by 8 bases, with 7 bases of the junction left unmatched. Looking up the rest from reference TRBV5-1 and TRBJ1-6 gives the full variable domain: KAGVTQTPRYLIKTRGQQVTLSCSPISGHRSVSWYQQTPGQGLQFLFEYFSETQRNKGNFPGRFSGRQFSNSRSEMNVSTLELGDSALYLCASSPSGQGYSPLHFGNGTRLTVT.

CDR3 sequence: CASSLGGTANTEAFF. The CDR3 coding sequence is TGTGCCAGCAGCTTAGGTGGGACAGCGAACACTGAAGCTTTCTTT. This chain uses TRBV11-3 with TRBJ1-1, with 7 bases that match TRBD1. Germline values: CDR1 SGHNT, CDR2 YENEEA. The CDR3 consists of 15 residues. The ends lost 1 base at V and 1 base at J; junction bases unmatched: 3.

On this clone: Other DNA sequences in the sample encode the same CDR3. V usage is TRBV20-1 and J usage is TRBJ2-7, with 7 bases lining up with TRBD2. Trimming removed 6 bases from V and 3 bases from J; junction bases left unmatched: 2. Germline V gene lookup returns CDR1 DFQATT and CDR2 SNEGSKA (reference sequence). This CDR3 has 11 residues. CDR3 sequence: CSAGGVYEQYF. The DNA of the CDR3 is TGCAGTGCGGGGGGGGTCTACGAGCAGTACTTC.

The CDR3 protein is CASRRESYEQYF. In DNA form, the CDR3 reads TGTGCCAGCAGGAGGGAGTCCTACGAGCAGTACTTC. The genes are TRBV2 and TRBJ2-7, with TRBD2 as a possible D gene (5 bases). This CDR3 contains 12 residues. The V end was cut by 6 bases, the J end by 1 base, with 7 bases between. Germline values: CDR1 SNHLY, CDR2 FYNNEI.

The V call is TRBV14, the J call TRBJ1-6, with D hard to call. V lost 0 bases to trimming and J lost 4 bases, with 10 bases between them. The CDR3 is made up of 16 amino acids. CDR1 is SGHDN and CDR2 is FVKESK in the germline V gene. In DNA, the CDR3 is TGTGCCAGCAGCCAAGAGGGCAGCCCATATAATTCACCCCTCCACTTT. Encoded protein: CASSQEGSPYNSPLHF. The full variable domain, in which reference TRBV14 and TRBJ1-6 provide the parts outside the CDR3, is EAGVTQFPSHSVIEKGQTVTLRCDPISGHDNLYWYRRVMGKEIKFLLHFVKESKQDESGMPNNRFLAERTGGTYSTLKVQPAELEDSGVYFCASSQEGSPYNSPLHFGNGTRLTVT.

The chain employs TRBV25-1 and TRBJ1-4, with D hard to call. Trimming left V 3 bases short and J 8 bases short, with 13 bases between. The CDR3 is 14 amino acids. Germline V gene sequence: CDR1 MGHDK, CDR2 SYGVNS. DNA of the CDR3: TGTGCCAGCAGTGAGAAAGTAACGGGGGAAAAACTGTTTTTT. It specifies CASSEKVTGEKLFF.

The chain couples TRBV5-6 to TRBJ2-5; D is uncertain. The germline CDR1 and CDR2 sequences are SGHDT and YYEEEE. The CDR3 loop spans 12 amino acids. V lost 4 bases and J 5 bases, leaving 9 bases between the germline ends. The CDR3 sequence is CASSRSWETQYF. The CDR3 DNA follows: TGTGCCAGCAGCCGGTCATGGGAGACCCAGTACTTC.

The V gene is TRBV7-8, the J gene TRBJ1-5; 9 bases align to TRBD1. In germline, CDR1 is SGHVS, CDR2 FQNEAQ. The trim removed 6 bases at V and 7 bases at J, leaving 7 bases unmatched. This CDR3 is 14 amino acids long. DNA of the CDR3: TGTGCCAGCAGTTCCGACAGGGGGGGGCAGCCCCAGCATTTT. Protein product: CASSSDRGGQPQHF.